This T cell receptor (beta chain) was identified in a study of blood T cell repertoires in COVID-19. Across the whole study: Sources were T cells, B-cell-depleted T cells, or PBMCs; the material itself was cDNA or gDNA.

Original processing notes: Reference gene primer amplification gave nucleated cell count estimates. Assay: immunoSEQ multiplex PCR; the TCRdb copy retains only in-frame clones and omits some. From that table come the V and J calls and clone size; the DNA was used to work out D and trimming. This repertoire shows 140,000 to 150,000 clones, roughly 76% found once; its top ten account for approximately 8.4%. The CDR3 has 15 amino acids. The germline V and J ends were trimmed by 5 bases and 3 bases, with 14 bases remaining between them. The V gene's germline CDR1 is SEHNR and CDR2 FQNEAQ (reference sequence). This clone has only a few counts.

The TCR sequence derives from a human donor with acute or convalescent COVID-19. The donor label of this sample is uncertain. Sequences were obtained from peripheral blood. The rearrangement joins TRBV7-9 to TRBJ1-5; weak D call: TRBD1 (5 bases). CDR3: CASSPGGRYNQPQHF. For the CDR3, the DNA is TGTGCCAGCAGCCCCGGGGGAAGATACAATCAGCCCCAGCATTTT.